The 25 T cell receptor beta chains below were found in one sample sequenced in a study of spatial heterogeneity in lung cancer (dated by TCRdb to the late 2010s). The time point label here, explained by the study, means: sample taken at primary tumor resection. For TCR sequencing, whole RNA was extracted from tumor and nontumor lung tissue, or from cryopreserved PBMC samples, and no cell sorting was done. The protocol used for the library was 5' RACE. Sequenced on a NextSeq 500. TCRdb redid the processing of the public reads, applying fastp at Q25 and MiXCR, and retained in-frame beta chains. Every distinct CDR3 protein forms one entry, paired with its most common genes and DNA. Present in this sample are some 28,000 distinct CDR3 sequences, approximately 8.1% of which were seen just once. Clones ranked in the top ten supply under 40% of the sample. The input for sequencing was PBMCs, taken at surgery. Source of these receptors: a female donor with early-stage non-small cell lung cancer.

The sample holds a few counts of this clonotype. The V and J genes are TRBV4-2 and TRBJ2-2, with TRBD2 matching over 8 bases. The CDR3 contains 16 residues. The trim removed 2 bases at V and 6 bases at J, leaving 8 bases unmatched. From germline, CDR1 is LGHNA and CDR2 YNFKEQ. CDR3 DNA sequence: TGTGCCAGCAGCCAATCCGGGACTAGGGTCCCCGGGGAGCTGTTTTTT. This codes for CASSQSGTRVPGELFF.

Comment on this clonotype: This sequence may be a read error, since a much larger clone differs from it by one base. V and J are TRBV11-2 and TRBJ1-2, with 9 positions matching TRBD1. Germline V gene sequence: CDR1 SGHAT, CDR2 FQNNGV. Losses at the gene ends were 4 bases for V and 6 bases for J; bases not matched to a gene: 6. This CDR3 contains 14 residues. The CDR3 loop is CASSSGTGRDGYTF. The CDR3 bases are TGTGCCAGCAGCTCCGGGACAGGGCGCGATGGCTACACCTTC.

This clonotype was seen ten or more times. This chain joins TRBV5-4 and TRBJ2-7, with 10 nucleotides matching TRBD2. J was trimmed by 3 bases and V by 4 bases; bases with no gene match: 10. Germline V gene sequence: CDR1 SGHNT, CDR2 YYREEE (reference sequence). The CDR3 length is 16 residues. DNA for the CDR3: TGTGCCAGCAGCCAAGGCCCTAGCGGGAGTGTCTACGAGCAGTACTTC. Translating gives CASSQGPSGSVYEQYF.

This clonotype turned up a few times. The V and J genes are TRBV6-5 and TRBJ2-5; D is unresolved. CDR3 length: 11 residues. Germline loops: CDR1 MNHEY, CDR2 SVGAGI. V was trimmed by 1 base and J by 9 bases, leaving 6 bases between them. CDR3 loop: CASSYLGAQYF. CDR3 bases: TGTGCCAGCAGTTACTTGGGTGCCCAGTACTTC.

V and J are TRBV9 and TRBJ1-6, with D possibly TRBD1 on 6 matching bases. V was pared by 3 bases and J by 5 bases, with 15 bases between. The CDR3 contains 16 residues. Germline V gene data show CDR1 as SGDLS and CDR2 as YYNGEE. CDR3 coding DNA: TGTGCCAGCAGCGCCCCAGGGGCGGTAGATAATTCACCCCTCCACTTT. It encodes CASSAPGAVDNSPLHF.

This clonotype has at least ten counts. The chain uses TRBV12-3 or TRBV12-4 and TRBJ2-1; unclear D gene. The V and J ends lost 7 bases and 6 bases respectively, with 7 bases between them. The CDR3 is 11 amino acids. This chain's CDR3 is CASTGGNEQFF. The CDR3 DNA follows: TGTGCCAGCACTGGCGGCAATGAGCAGTTCTTC.

This clonotype was seen more than once but under ten times. The chain is built from TRBV18 and TRBJ2-4; 7 bases agree with TRBD2. CDR3 length equals 16 residues. Trimming took 3 bases from V and 1 from J; bases not matched to a gene: 6. CDR1 and CDR2 from the germline V gene are KGHSH and LQKENI. The CDR3 protein is CASSPRAGAAKNIQYF. CDR3 nucleotides: TGTGCCAGCTCACCCCGGGCGGGAGCCGCCAAAAACATTCAGTACTTC. Looking up the rest from reference TRBV18 and TRBJ2-4 gives the full variable domain: NAGVMQNPRHLVRRRGQEARLRCSPMKGHSHVYWYRQLPEEGLKFMVYLQKENIIDESGMPKERFSAEFPKEGPSILRIQQVVRGDSAAYFCASSPRAGAAKNIQYFGAGTRLSVL.

This clonotype is medium-sized in the sample. This chain links TRBV6-1 with TRBJ2-3; 14 positions agree with TRBD2. Losses at the gene ends were 6 bases for V and 0 bases for J; bases not matched to a gene: 8. Germline-derived CDR1 and CDR2 are MNHNS and SASEGT. The CDR3 contains 18 residues. The CDR3 DNA is TGTGCCAGCAGCCAAGGACTAGCGGGAGGATACAGCACAGATACGCAGTATTTT. Translated: CASSQGLAGGYSTDTQYF.

Worth noting for this clonotype: This may arise from a read error, as a much more abundant clone is one base away. The chain recombines TRBV28 with TRBJ2-7, with 8 bases that match TRBD2. The CDR3 length is 14 residues. Germline V gene lookup returns CDR1 MDHEN and CDR2 SYDVKM. V shed 4 bases and J 8 bases; nucleotides not matched to a gene: 10. In DNA form, the CDR3 reads TGTGCCAGCAGTTCCCCAGGACTAGCCGGAAAGCAGTACTTC. Translation: CASSSPGLAGKQYF. The full variable domain, with the rest looked up from reference TRBV28 and TRBJ2-7, is DVKVTQSSRYLVKRTGEKVFLECVQDMDHENMFWYRQDPGLGLRLIYFSYDVKMKEKGDIPEGYSVSREKKERFSLILESASTNQTSMYLCASSSPGLAGKQYFGPGTRLTVT.

Only a few counts were recorded for this clonotype. The genes are TRBV3-1 and TRBJ2-7; 8 nucleotides match TRBD2. The CDR3 length is 16 residues. Looked up from germline, CDR1 is LGHDT and CDR2 is YNNKEL (reference sequence). With V trimmed by 0 bases and J by 3 bases, 7 bases remained unmatched. The CDR3 DNA follows: TGTGCCAGCAGCCAAGATAAGGGGACTAGTTTCTACGAGCAGTACTTC. This encodes CASSQDKGTSFYEQYF.

This clonotype was counted at least ten times. This chain links TRBV11-2 with TRBJ2-3, with 9 bases identical to TRBD2. Looked up from germline, CDR1 is SGHAT and CDR2 is FQNNGV. CDR3 length: 16 residues. V lost 5 bases and J lost 3; bases outside the gene matches: 9. The CDR3 coding sequence is TGTGCCAGCAGCCCCGTGGGGCTAGCGGGAACAGATACGCAGTATTTT. Protein sequence: CASSPVGLAGTDTQYF.

This clonotype has a handful of counts. The chain is built from TRBV7-9 and TRBJ2-7, with 14 nucleotides matching TRBD2. Germline CDR1 is SEHNR and CDR2 is FQNEAQ (reference sequence). The CDR3 length is 15 residues. Trimming took 10 bases from V and 4 from J; bases not matched to a gene: 9. CDR3 nucleotide sequence: TGTGCCACGCTGGGGACTAGCGGGAGAAGGTACGAGCAGTACTTC. Its protein product is CATLGTSGRRYEQYF.

This clonotype has a count of ten or more. V and J are TRBV5-4 and TRBJ1-4, with 8 bases lining up with TRBD1. Germline V lookup: CDR1 SGHNT, CDR2 YYREEE (reference sequence). CDR3 length: 15 amino acids. The ends lost 2 bases at V and 5 bases at J; junction bases unmatched: 5. CDR3 in DNA: TGTGCCAGCAGCTTAAAAACAGGGGGGAATGAAAAACTGTTTTTT. Its translation is CASSLKTGGNEKLFF. The whole variable domain, remainder taken from reference TRBV5-4 and TRBJ1-4, is ETGVTQSPTHLIKTRGQQVTLRCSSQSGHNTVSWYQQALGQGPQFIFQYYREEENGRGNFPPRFSGLQFPNYSSELNVNALELDDSALYLCASSLKTGGNEKLFFGSGTQLSVL.

The rearrangement joins TRBV29-1 to TRBJ2-1; no clear D. The CDR3 consists of 12 residues. V gave up 3 bases and J gave up 7 bases, with 10 bases separating them. The germline gives CDR1 SQVTM, CDR2 ANQGSEA. The CDR3 is CSVDGIGNEQFF. DNA for the CDR3: TGCAGCGTTGATGGTATTGGTAATGAGCAGTTCTTC.

This clonotype has just a few counts. This chain joins TRBV2 and TRBJ2-2, with 8 nucleotides matching TRBD1. This CDR3 comprises 15 residues. Germline lookup yields CDR1 SNHLY and CDR2 FYNNEI. The J segment lost 5 bases and the V segment lost 5 bases, leaving 7 bases of the junction unmatched. CDR3 DNA sequence: TGTGCCAGCAGTCCGACAGGGGCAAGGACCGGGGAGCTGTTTTTT. Translation gives CASSPTGARTGELFF.

This clonotype was observed a handful of times. With a much larger clone just one base away, this may be a read error. The gene calls are TRBV4-2 and TRBJ2-6; D possibly uses TRBD1 or TRBD2 (5 bases each). CDR1 is LGHNA and CDR2 is YNFKEQ in the germline V gene. The CDR3 spans 17 residues. The CDR3 protein is CANSQPGRPSGANVLTF. The DNA for the CDR3 is TGTGCCAACAGCCAGCCGGGACGGCCCTCTGGGGCCAACGTCCTGACTTTC.

V gene TRBV18 combines with J gene TRBJ1-2, with 9 positions matching TRBD1. CDR1 is KGHSH, CDR2 LQKENI, per germline. With 3 bases clipped from V and 2 bases from J, the junction kept 4 bases outside the gene matches. This CDR3 is built from 15 residues. The DNA of the CDR3 is TGTGCCAGCTCACCGCTGGGACAGGGCAACTATGGCTACACCTTC. Translating gives CASSPLGQGNYGYTF.

This clonotype showed up just a few times. The chain carries TRBV11-2 and TRBJ1-6; the D gene is possibly TRBD1 (5 bases). The CDR3 contains 12 residues. V lost 8 bases and J 14 bases, leaving 16 bases between the germline ends. Germline V lookup: CDR1 SGHAT, CDR2 FQNNGV. In nucleotides, the CDR3 is TGTGCCAGCTCGGGACCCGGCATGGCCCTCCACTTT. Translated, it gives CASSGPGMALHF.

In this sample, this clonotype turned up many times. The chain uses TRBV24-1 and TRBJ1-1; D perhaps matches TRBD1 (5 bases). Per the germline V gene, CDR1 is KGHDR and CDR2 is SFDVKD. V was cut by 5 bases and J by 1 base, with 10 bases left in between. This CDR3 contains 14 residues. The CDR3 is CATSGPGRNTEAFF. The CDR3, as DNA: TGTGCCACCAGTGGGCCAGGGCGGAACACTGAAGCTTTCTTT.

The sample holds a few counts of this clonotype. The gene calls are TRBV18 and TRBJ1-1; D uncertain. This CDR3 region has 15 residues. The V gene lost 6 bases and the J gene lost 5 bases, with 19 bases spanning the gap. Germline loops: CDR1 KGHSH, CDR2 LQKENI. CDR3 protein: CASSTEAGVRTEAFF. As DNA, the CDR3 is TGTGCCAGCTCTACGGAGGCTGGGGTACGGACTGAAGCTTTCTTT.

This clonotype occurred many times. V usage is TRBV4-2 and J usage is TRBJ1-2, with a weak D call TRBD1 (6 bases). V was trimmed by 1 base and J by 5 bases, leaving 14 bases between them. Germline V gives CDR1 LGHNA, CDR2 YNFKEQ. The CDR3 is 15 amino acids. CDR3 sequence: CASSQGGGGAYGYTF. CDR3 DNA: TGTGCCAGCAGCCAAGGAGGGGGAGGGGCATATGGCTACACCTTC.

This clonotype was counted ten times or more. V is TRBV18 and J is TRBJ2-7; a possible D gene is TRBD1 (5 bases). Germline lookup yields CDR1 KGHSH and CDR2 LQKENI. Deletions cut 2 bases from V and 0 bases from J, with 8 bases between. The CDR3 has 14 amino acids. The CDR3 DNA follows: TGTGCCAGCTCACCAGGACACAGCTCCTACGAGCAGTACGTC. Residues: CASSPGHSSYEQYV.

This clonotype was seen a few times. The chain joins TRBV28 to TRBJ2-1; 9 positions agree with TRBD1. V lost 3 bases to trimming and J lost 3 bases; unmatched junction nucleotides: 0. The germline V gene encodes CDR1 MDHEN and CDR2 SYDVKM. The CDR3 loop spans 14 amino acids. CDR3 amino acids: CASSLTGGYNEQFF. The CDR3, as DNA: TGTGCCAGCAGTTTGACAGGGGGCTACAATGAGCAGTTCTTC.

This clonotype was found a few times. V is TRBV4-1 and J is TRBJ2-2; unclear D gene. CDR3 size: 15 residues. V lost 0 bases, J lost 5 bases, and 10 bases lay in between. The germline CDR1 and CDR2 sequences are MGHRA and YSYEKL. The CDR3 sequence: CASSQERFGTGELFF. The CDR3 DNA sequence: TGCGCCAGCAGCCAAGAACGTTTCGGAACCGGGGAGCTGTTTTTT.

The rearrangement uses TRBV27 and TRBJ2-1; 10 nucleotides match TRBD2. The germline CDR1 and CDR2 sequences are MNHEY and SMNVEV (reference sequence). There are 15 residues in the CDR3. Trimming removed 4 bases from V and 3 bases from J; junction bases left unmatched: 3. The CDR3 sequence: CASSSSGSFYNEQFF. In DNA form, the CDR3 reads TGTGCCAGCAGTTCTAGCGGGAGTTTCTACAATGAGCAGTTCTTC.